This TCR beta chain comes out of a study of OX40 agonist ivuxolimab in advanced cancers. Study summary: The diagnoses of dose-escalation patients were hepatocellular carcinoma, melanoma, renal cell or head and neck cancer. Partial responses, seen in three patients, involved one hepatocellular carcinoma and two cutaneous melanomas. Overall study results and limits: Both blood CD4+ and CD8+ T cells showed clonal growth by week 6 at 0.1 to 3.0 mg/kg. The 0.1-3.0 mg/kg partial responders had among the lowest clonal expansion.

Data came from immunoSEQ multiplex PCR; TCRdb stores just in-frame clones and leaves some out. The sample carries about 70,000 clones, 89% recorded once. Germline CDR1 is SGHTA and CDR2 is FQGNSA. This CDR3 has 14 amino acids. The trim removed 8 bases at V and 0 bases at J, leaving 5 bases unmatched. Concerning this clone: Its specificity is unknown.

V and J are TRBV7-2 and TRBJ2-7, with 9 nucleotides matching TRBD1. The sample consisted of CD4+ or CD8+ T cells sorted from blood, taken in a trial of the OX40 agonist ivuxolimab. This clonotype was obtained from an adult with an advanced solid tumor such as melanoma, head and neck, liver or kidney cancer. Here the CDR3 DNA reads TGTGCCAGCGCCTGGGACAGGGCCTCCTACGAGCAGTACTTC. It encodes CASAWDRASYEQYF.